Listed below are T cell receptor beta chains from one sample, sequenced in a study of Tregs in tolerant kidney transplant recipients. Repertoires were generated with immunoSEQ multiplex PCR, while TCRdb's copy carries only in-frame clones and drops some. The sample includes approximately 17,000 clones, over 50% of them seen just once. For these TCRs, the target antigens are not known. Source material: Tregs from blood cultured with allogeneic cells. The receptors here all came from a human donor in good health. CDR3s include the opening cysteine and the closing phenylalanine or tryptophan. The order of the fields is CDR3 DNA, CDR3 protein, clone size, D gene, J gene, V gene. A D gene is named only where the DNA matches it firmly. Only part of the rows carry a size: once, few, many, or a class if the clone is expanded.

TGTGCCAGCATCGGAGGGACAGCGCAACAAGAGACCCAGTACTTC CASIGGTAQQETQYF medium-sized NA TRBJ2-5 TRBV21-1
TGTGCCATCAGTGAGCCGGGACGGAAAAATTCACCCCTCCACTTT CAISEPGRKNSPLHF NA NA TRBJ1-6 TRBV10-3
TGTGCCAGCAGCTTAGTAGGGAATTCACCCCTCCACTTT CASSLVGNSPLHF few NA TRBJ1-6 TRBV7-9
TGTGCCAGCAGTGGTAACAGGGACACTGAAGCTTTCTTT CASSGNRDTEAFF NA NA TRBJ1-1 TRBV2
TGTGCCAGCAGGCGAGAGAGCTCCTACGAGCAGTACTTC CASRRESSYEQYF NA NA TRBJ2-7 TRBV6-5
TGTGCCAGCAGTTTAGCTAGCACAGATACGCAGTATTTT CASSLASTDTQYF once NA TRBJ2-3 TRBV6-5
TGTGCCAGCAGTGAAGGTGGGACCCTTGGGGCCAACGTCCTGACTTTC CASSEGGTLGANVLTF NA NA TRBJ2-6 TRBV6-1
TGTGCCAGCAGCAGCACAGGGGGCAACGTCATTCAGTACTTC CASSSTGGNVIQYF few TRBD1 TRBJ2-4 TRBV5-4
TGTGCCAGCTCACCCACAGGGACTAATGAAAAACTGTTTTTT CASSPTGTNEKLFF NA NA TRBJ1-4 TRBV18
TGTGCCAGCAGCTACGGACAGGTAGGAGAGCAGTACTTC CASSYGQVGEQYF NA TRBD1 TRBJ2-7 TRBV7-2
TGTGCCAGCAGTACAGGGTTCGAGCAGTACTTC CASSTGFEQYF NA NA TRBJ2-7 TRBV28
TGCAGCGTTCGGGGGCAGAACTATGGCTACACCTTC CSVRGQNYGYTF NA NA TRBJ1-2 TRBV29-1
TGTGCCATCAGTCGTATCTTTGGGGAGACTAACTATGGCTACACCTTC CAISRIFGETNYGYTF NA NA TRBJ1-2 TRBV10-3
TGTGCCAGCTCTGGTTCAGGGAGCAATCAGCCCCAGCATTTT CASSGSGSNQPQHF medium-sized NA TRBJ1-5 TRBV18
TGTGCCACCAGCCGGGACAACTCTGGAAACACCATATATTTT CATSRDNSGNTIYF NA NA TRBJ1-3 TRBV6-5
TGTGCCAGTCGCTACAGGGATACTACTGAAGCTTTCTTT CASRYRDTTEAFF medium-sized NA TRBJ1-1 TRBV19
TGTGCCAGCAGTCTCCTGGGACAGGGGGCCGGTCAGCCCCAGCATTTT CASSLLGQGAGQPQHF few TRBD1 TRBJ1-5 TRBV27
TGTGCCAGCAGTTACTCCAGGAACACTGAAGCTTTCTTT CASSYSRNTEAFF medium-sized NA TRBJ1-1 TRBV6-5
TGTGCCAGCAGCCGACGGGACAGACCCGAAACTTTCTTT CASSRRDRPETFF NA TRBD1 TRBJ1-1 TRBV6-6
TGTGCCAGCTCACAAACCAGGGAAGGCTACACCTTC CASSQTREGYTF NA NA TRBJ1-2 TRBV18
TGTGCCAGCTCACCCCCCTCCCAGCCTTCTAATGAGCAGTTCTTC CASSPPSQPSNEQFF few NA TRBJ2-1 TRBV18
TGTGCCAGCAGCTTACGTCGTGGGGGGTTATATGGCTACACCTTC CASSLRRGGLYGYTF NA NA TRBJ1-2 TRBV7-2
TGTGCCAGTAGTATTCCGGGGGGGAGCACAGATACGCAGTATTTT CASSIPGGSTDTQYF once TRBD2 TRBJ2-3 TRBV19